The entry that follows covers one TCR beta chain sequence. The antigen remains unidentified. The sample belongs to a study of regulatory T cells in long-lasting Graves disease. Study results and caveats: Between persistent patients, roughly 2,600 public clonotypes were shared, exceeding the approximately 940 shared between new patients.

The CDR3 is 14 amino acids. V shed 3 bases and J shed 4 bases, with 15 bases lying between them. Germline V gene lookup returns CDR1 DFQATT and CDR2 SNEGSKA (reference sequence). According to the study, TCR beta libraries were built with iRepertoire HTBI primers and CDR3-region Arm-PCR. TCRdb processed the multiplex PCR reads anew with MiXCR; each CDR3 protein has one entry. This sample has a few hundred thousand distinct CDR3 sequences, with roughly a quarter found just once. The time point here: persistent/refractory GD, antithyroid drugs over 5 years with positive TRAb. PBMC-derived RNA was used for the TCR library.

The chain joins TRBV20-1 to TRBJ2-5; D possibly corresponds to TRBD1 (6 bases). The sample consisted of peripheral blood mononuclear cells (PBMCs), taken when the disease was refractory, from a patient treated with antithyroid drugs. The receptor was derived from a female donor with Graves disease. CDR3 protein: CSASPGDGRETQYF. In DNA form, the CDR3 reads TGCAGTGCTAGCCCAGGGGACGGTCGAGAGACCCAGTACTTC.